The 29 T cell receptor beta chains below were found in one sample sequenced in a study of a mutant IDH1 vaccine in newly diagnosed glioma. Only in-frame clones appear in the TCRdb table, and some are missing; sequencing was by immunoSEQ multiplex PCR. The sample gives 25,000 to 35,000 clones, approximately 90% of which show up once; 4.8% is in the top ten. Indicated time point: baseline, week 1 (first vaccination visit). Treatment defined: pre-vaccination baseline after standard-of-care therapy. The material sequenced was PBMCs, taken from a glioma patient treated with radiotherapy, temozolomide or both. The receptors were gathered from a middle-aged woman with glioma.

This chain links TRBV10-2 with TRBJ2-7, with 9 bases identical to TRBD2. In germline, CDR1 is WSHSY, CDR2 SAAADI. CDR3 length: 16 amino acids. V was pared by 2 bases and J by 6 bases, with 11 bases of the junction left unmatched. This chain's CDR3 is CASSETKRGEVGEQYF. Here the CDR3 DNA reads TGCGCCAGCAGTGAGACGAAGCGGGGGGAAGTTGGCGAGCAGTACTTC.

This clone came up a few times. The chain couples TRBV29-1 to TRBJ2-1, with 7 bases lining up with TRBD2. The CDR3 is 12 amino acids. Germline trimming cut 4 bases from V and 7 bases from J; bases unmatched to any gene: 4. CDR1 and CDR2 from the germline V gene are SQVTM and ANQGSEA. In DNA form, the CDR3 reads TGCAGCGTTGCTCGCGGGAGTAATGAGCAGTTCTTC. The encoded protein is CSVARGSNEQFF.

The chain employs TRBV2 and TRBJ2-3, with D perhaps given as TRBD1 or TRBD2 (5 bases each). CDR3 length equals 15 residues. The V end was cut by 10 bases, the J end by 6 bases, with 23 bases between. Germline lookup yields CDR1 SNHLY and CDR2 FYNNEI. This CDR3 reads CATRKGRVGYDTQYF. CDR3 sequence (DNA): TGTGCCACCAGAAAGGGGCGGGTGGGTTATGATACGCAGTATTTT. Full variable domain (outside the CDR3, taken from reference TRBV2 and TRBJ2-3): EPEVTQTPSHQVTQMGQEVILRCVPISNHLYFYWYRQILGQKVEFLVSFYNNEISEKSEIFDDQFSVERPDGSNFTLKIRSTKLEDSAMYFCATRKGRVGYDTQYFGPGTRLTVL.

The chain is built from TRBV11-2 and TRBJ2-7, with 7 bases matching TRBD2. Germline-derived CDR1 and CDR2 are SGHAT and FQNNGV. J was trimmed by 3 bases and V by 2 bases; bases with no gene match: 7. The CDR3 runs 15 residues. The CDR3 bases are TGTGCCAGCAGCTTATCTCTAGCGGACCTCTACGAGCAGTACTTC. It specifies CASSLSLADLYEQYF.

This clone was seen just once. CDR3 residues: CASSSGGPGETQYF. In nucleotides, the CDR3 is TGTGCCAGCAGCTCCGGGGGGCCGGGAGAGACCCAGTACTTC. The chain employs TRBV7-2 and TRBJ2-5, with D perhaps matching TRBD2 (7 bases). Between the trimmed V and J ends, which lost 4 bases and 4 bases, there was a span of 13 bases. Germline V gene sequence: CDR1 SGHTA, CDR2 FQGNSA. CDR3 size: 14 residues.

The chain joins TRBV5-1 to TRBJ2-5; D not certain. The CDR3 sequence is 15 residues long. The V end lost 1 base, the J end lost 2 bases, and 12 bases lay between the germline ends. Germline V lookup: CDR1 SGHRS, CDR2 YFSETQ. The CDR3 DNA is TGCGCCAGCAGCTTGCTACTTAGCAGTCAAGAGACCCAGTACTTC. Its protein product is CASSLLLSSQETQYF.

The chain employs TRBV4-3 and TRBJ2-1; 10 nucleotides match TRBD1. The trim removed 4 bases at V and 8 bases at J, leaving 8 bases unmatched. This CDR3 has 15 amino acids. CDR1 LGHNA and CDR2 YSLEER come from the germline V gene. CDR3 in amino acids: CASSRLTGTGDEQFF. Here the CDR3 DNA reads TGCGCCAGCAGCCGCCTTACCGGGACAGGGGATGAGCAGTTCTTC.

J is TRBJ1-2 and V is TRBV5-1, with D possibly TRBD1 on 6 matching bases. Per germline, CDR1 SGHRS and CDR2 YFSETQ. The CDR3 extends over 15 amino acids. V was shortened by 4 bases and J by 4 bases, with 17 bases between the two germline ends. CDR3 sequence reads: CASSLRAGQFYGYTF. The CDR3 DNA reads TGCGCCAGCAGCCTGAGAGCGGGACAATTCTATGGCTACACCTTC.

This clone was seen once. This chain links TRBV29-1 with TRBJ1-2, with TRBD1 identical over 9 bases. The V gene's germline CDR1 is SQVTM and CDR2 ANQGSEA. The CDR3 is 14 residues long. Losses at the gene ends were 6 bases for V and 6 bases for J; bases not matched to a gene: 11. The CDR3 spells CSVVRTGAQDGYTF. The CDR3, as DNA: TGCAGCGTCGTACGGACAGGGGCGCAGGATGGCTACACCTTC. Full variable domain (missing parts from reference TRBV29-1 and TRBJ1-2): SAVISQKPSRDICQRGTSLTIQCQVDSQVTMMFWYRQQPGQSLTLIATANQGSEATYESGFVIDKFPISRPNLTFSTLTVSNMSPEDSSIYLCSVVRTGAQDGYTFGSGTRLTVV.

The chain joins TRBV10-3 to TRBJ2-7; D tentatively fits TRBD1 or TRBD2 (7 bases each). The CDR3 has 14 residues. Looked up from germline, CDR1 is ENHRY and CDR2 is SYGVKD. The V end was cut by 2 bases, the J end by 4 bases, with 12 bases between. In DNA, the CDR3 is TGTGCCATCAGTGAGCGCCAGGGGGGGTACGAGCAGTACTTC. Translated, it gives CAISERQGGYEQYF.

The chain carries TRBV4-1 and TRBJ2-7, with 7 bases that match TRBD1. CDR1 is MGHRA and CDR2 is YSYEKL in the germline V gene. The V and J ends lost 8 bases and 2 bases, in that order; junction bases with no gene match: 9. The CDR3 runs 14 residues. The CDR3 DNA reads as TGCGCCAGCTCTGGGGCAGGGGGACCCTACGAGCAGTACTTC. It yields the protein CASSGAGGPYEQYF.

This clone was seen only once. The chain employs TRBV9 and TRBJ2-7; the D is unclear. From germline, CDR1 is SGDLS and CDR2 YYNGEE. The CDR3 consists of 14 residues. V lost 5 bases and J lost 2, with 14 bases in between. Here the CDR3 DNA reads TGTGCCAGCAGTGTTGGACCTGGTCCCTACGAGCAGTACTTC. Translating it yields CASSVGPGPYEQYF.

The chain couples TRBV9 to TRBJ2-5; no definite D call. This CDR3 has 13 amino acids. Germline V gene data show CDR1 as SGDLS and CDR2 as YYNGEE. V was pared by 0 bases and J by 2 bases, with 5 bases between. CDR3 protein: CASSVAYQETQYF. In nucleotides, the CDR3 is TGTGCCAGCAGCGTAGCGTATCAAGAGACCCAGTACTTC.

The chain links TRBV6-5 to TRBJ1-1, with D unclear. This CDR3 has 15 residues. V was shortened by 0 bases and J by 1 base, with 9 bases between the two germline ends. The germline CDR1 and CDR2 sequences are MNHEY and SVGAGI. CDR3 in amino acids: CASSYSPPENTEAFF. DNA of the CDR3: TGTGCCAGCAGTTACTCCCCCCCCGAGAACACTGAAGCTTTCTTT.

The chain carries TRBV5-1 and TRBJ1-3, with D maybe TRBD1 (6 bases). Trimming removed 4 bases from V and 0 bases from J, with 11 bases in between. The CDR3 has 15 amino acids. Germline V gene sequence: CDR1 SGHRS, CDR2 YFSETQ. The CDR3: CASSVDRSSGNTIYF. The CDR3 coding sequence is TGCGCCAGCAGCGTTGACAGGAGCTCTGGAAACACCATATATTTT.

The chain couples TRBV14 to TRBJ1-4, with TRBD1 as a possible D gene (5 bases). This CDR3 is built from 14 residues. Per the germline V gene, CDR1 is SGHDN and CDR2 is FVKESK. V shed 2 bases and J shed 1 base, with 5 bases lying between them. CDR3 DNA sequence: TGTGCCAGCAGCCAAAGGGGAACTAATGAAAAACTGTTTTTT. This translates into CASSQRGTNEKLFF.

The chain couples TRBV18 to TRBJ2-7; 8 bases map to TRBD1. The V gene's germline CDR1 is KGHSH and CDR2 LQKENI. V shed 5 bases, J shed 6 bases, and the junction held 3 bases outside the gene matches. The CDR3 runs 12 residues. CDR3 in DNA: TGTGCCAGCTCAGGACAGGGTGCCGAGCAGTACTTC. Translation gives CASSGQGAEQYF.

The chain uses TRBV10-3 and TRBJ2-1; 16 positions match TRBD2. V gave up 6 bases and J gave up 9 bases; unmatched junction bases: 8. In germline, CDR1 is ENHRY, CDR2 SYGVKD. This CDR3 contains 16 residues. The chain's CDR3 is CAISGTSGRAGGEQFF. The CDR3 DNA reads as TGTGCCATCAGCGGGACTAGCGGGAGGGCGGGGGGTGAGCAGTTCTTC.

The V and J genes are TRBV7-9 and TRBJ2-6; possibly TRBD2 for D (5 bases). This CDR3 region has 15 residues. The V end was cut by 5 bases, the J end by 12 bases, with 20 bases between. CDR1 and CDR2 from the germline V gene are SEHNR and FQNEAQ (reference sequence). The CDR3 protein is CASSPSSRGNTVLTF. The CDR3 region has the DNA TGTGCCAGCAGCCCCTCGTCTCGGGGTAACACCGTCCTGACTTTC.

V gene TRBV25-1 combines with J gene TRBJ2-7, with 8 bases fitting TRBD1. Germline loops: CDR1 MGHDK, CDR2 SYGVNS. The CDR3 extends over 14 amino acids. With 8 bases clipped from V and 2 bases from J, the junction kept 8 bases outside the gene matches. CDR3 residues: CASSTGVGAYEQYF. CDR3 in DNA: TGTGCCAGCTCGACAGGGGTCGGTGCCTACGAGCAGTACTTC.

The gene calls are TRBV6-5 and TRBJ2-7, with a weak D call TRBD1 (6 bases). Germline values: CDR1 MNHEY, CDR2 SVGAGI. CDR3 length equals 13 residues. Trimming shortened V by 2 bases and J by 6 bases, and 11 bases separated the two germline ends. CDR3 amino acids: CASSYTLGGEQYF. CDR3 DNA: TGTGCCAGCAGTTACACCTTAGGGGGCGAGCAGTACTTC.

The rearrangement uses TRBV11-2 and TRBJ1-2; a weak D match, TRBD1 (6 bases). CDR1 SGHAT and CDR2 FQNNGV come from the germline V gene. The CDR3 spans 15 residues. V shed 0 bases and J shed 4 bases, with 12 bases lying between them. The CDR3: CASSLEGGAAYGYTF. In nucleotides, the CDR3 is TGTGCCAGCAGCTTAGAGGGGGGGGCTGCCTATGGCTACACCTTC.

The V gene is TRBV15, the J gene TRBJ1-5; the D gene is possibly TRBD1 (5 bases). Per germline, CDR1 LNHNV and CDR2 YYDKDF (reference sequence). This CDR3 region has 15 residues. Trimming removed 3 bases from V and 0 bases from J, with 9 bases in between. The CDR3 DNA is TGTGCCACCAGCAGGCAGGGTTATAGCAATCAGCCCCAGCATTTT. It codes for CATSRQGYSNQPQHF.

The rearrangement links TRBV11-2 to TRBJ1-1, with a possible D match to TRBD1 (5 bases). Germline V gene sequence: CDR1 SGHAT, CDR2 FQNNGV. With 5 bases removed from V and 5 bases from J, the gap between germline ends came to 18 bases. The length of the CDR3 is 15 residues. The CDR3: CASSPISGGRTEAFF. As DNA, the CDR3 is TGTGCCAGCAGCCCAATTAGCGGGGGGAGGACTGAAGCTTTCTTT.

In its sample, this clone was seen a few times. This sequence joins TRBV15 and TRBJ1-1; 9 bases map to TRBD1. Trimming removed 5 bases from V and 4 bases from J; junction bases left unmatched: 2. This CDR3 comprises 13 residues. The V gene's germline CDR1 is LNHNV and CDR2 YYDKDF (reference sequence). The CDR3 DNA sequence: TGTGCCACCAGCCGGGGACAGGGCACTGAAGCTTTCTTT. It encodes CATSRGQGTEAFF.

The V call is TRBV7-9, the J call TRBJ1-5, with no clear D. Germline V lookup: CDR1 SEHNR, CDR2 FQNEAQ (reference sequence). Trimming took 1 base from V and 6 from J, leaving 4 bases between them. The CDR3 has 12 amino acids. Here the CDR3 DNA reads TGTGCCAGCAGCTTAGACTTTCAGCCCCAGCATTTT. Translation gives CASSLDFQPQHF.

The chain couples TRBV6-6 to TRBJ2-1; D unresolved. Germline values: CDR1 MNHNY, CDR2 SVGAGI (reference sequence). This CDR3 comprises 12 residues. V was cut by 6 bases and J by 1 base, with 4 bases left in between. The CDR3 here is CASSLSYNEQFF. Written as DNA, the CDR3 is TGTGCCAGCAGCCTTTCCTACAATGAGCAGTTCTTC.

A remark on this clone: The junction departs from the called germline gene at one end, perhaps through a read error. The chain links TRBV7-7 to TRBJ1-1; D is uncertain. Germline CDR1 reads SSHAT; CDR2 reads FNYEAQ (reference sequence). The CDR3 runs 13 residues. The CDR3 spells CASSLTGDTEAFF. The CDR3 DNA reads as TGTGCTAGCAGCTTAACCGGGGATACTGAAGCTTTCTTT.

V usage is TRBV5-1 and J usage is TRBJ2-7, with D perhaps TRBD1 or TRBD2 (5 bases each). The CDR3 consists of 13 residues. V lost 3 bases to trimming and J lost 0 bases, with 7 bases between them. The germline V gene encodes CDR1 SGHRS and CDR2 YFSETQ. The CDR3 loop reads CASSWDGSYEQYF. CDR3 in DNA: TGCGCCAGCAGCTGGGACGGCTCCTACGAGCAGTACTTC.